This TCR beta chain was captured by sequencing in a study of control samples from healthy donors and cancer patients. The table came from immunoSEQ multiplex PCR; TCRdb's copy has only in-frame clones and leaves some out. The repertoire consists of tens of thousands of clones, with 75% to 90% occurring once and the leading ten covering about 3.1%. V lost 6 bases and J 4 bases, leaving 29 bases between the germline ends. From germline, CDR1 is SGHDT and CDR2 YYEEEE. This CDR3 has 19 residues. The sequence was obtained from a woman in her fifties or sixties with lung cancer. The material sequenced was PBMCs. The chain couples TRBV5-6 to TRBJ2-1; D perhaps matches TRBD2 (5 bases). The CDR3 loop is CASIKLLIAGRGIYNEQFF. The CDR3 DNA is TGTGCCAGCATCAAGTTATTAATCGCGGGCCGGGGTATTTACAATGAGCAGTTCTTC.